These 20 T cell receptor beta chains came from one sample sequenced in a study of blood T cell repertoires in COVID-19. Clones were read by immunoSEQ multiplex PCR, and TCRdb kept only the in-frame ones, dropping some. Of over 120,000 clones in the sample, approximately 88% were seen once. Sequences were obtained from peripheral blood. All receptors come from a woman between 50 and 59 years old with acute or convalescent COVID-19.

The genes are TRBV19 and TRBJ1-5; D gene unclear. Per germline, CDR1 LNHDA and CDR2 SQIVND (reference sequence). This CDR3 spans 15 amino acids. Trimming left V 5 bases short and J 0 bases short, with 11 bases between. In DNA form, the CDR3 reads TGTGCCAGTAGTCTCGACATCTATAGCAATCAGCCCCAGCATTTT. Its protein product is CASSLDIYSNQPQHF.

The chain couples TRBV29-1 to TRBJ1-5, with unresolved D. V shed 4 bases and J shed 4 bases, with 8 bases lying between them. This CDR3 contains 12 residues. Germline V gene sequence: CDR1 SQVTM, CDR2 ANQGSEA. The DNA of the CDR3 is TGCAGCGTTGTAAGCGGAAATCAGCCCCAGCATTTT. Amino acids: CSVVSGNQPQHF.

The chain combines TRBV12-5 with TRBJ2-7, with TRBD1 matching 9 bases. In germline, CDR1 is LGHNT, CDR2 FRNRAP. There are 14 residues in the CDR3. The V segment lost 2 bases and the J segment 6 bases; nucleotides outside the gene matches: 5. The CDR3 loop reads CASGLHDRGSEQYF. As DNA, the CDR3 is TGTGCTAGTGGTTTGCATGACAGGGGGAGCGAGCAGTACTTC.

This chain connects TRBV19 to TRBJ2-1, with 12 bases that match TRBD2. Germline CDR1 reads LNHDA; CDR2 reads SQIVND (reference sequence). The CDR3 has 18 residues. The ends lost 8 bases at V and 2 bases at J; junction bases unmatched: 13. The CDR3 bases are TGTGCCAGTGGGACAGAACTAGCGGGAGGCTTTCCCTACAATGAGCAGTTCTTC. Its protein is CASGTELAGGFPYNEQFF.

This chain joins TRBV24-1 and TRBJ2-3; D might be TRBD1 (5 bases). CDR1 KGHDR and CDR2 SFDVKD come from the germline V gene. This CDR3 comprises 14 residues. The V end was cut by 2 bases, the J end by 6 bases, with 11 bases between. This CDR3 reads CATSDSRQPDTQYF. The CDR3 DNA follows: TGTGCCACCAGTGATTCTCGACAGCCGGATACGCAGTATTTT.

This clone has only a few counts. V and J are TRBV18 and TRBJ2-3; 8 bases line up with TRBD2. V trimming: 0 bases; J trimming: 2 bases; junction bases outside the gene matches: 7. Per the germline V gene, CDR1 is KGHSH and CDR2 is LQKENI. CDR3 length equals 17 residues. In DNA form, the CDR3 reads TGTGCCAGCTCACCACCCGGGACTAGAAGGACCACAGATACGCAGTATTTT. It yields the protein CASSPPGTRRTTDTQYF.

The V gene is TRBV4-1, the J gene TRBJ1-1; no firm D call. CDR3 length: 16 residues. Germline values: CDR1 MGHRA, CDR2 YSYEKL. V was clipped by 0 bases and J by 2 bases, with 13 bases between them. This CDR3 is CASSQDLLVSNTEAFF. CDR3 DNA: TGCGCCAGCAGCCAAGATCTATTGGTTTCCAACACTGAAGCTTTCTTT.

The rearrangement uses TRBV19 and TRBJ1-2, with D hard to call. From germline, CDR1 is LNHDA and CDR2 SQIVND (reference sequence). Trimming pared 7 bases from V and 0 bases from J, leaving 15 bases between. The CDR3 is 15 residues long. CDR3 in amino acids: CASTSTGAANYGYTF. CDR3 DNA: TGTGCCAGTACCTCTACCGGAGCAGCTAACTATGGCTACACCTTC. Drawing the rest from reference TRBV19 and TRBJ1-2, the complete variable domain is DGGITQSPKYLFRKEGQNVTLSCEQNLNHDAMYWYRQDPGQGLRLIYYSQIVNDFQKGDIAEGYSVSREKKESFPLTVTSAQKNPTAFYLCASTSTGAANYGYTFGSGTRLTVV.

This rearrangement joins TRBV23-1 to TRBJ2-5; D is uncertain. TRBV23-1 is an ORF, with its function uncertain. The V and J ends lost 8 bases and 2 bases respectively, with 18 bases between them. There are 15 residues in the CDR3. The CDR3: CASHPVCPTQETQYF. The CDR3 DNA is TGCGCCAGCCACCCCGTCTGCCCTACGCAAGAGACCCAGTACTTC.

V usage is TRBV19 and J usage is TRBJ2-1; 8 bases are shared with TRBD2. Germline trimming cut 10 bases from V and 0 bases from J; bases unmatched to any gene: 11. CDR3 length: 16 residues. Germline CDR1 and CDR2: LNHDA and SQIVND (reference sequence). The CDR3 nucleotides read TGTGCCACTAAAACGACTAGCGCAAGCTCCTACAATGAGCAGTTCTTC. As protein: CATKTTSASSYNEQFF.

This clone has more than one count but fewer than ten. This sequence joins TRBV19 and TRBJ2-7; D is possibly TRBD1 (6 bases). Germline CDR1 is LNHDA and CDR2 is SQIVND (reference sequence). V lost 5 bases and J lost 6, with 14 bases in between. The CDR3 spans 13 residues. CDR3 loop: CASSFGPRGEQYF. The DNA of the CDR3 is TGTGCCAGTAGTTTTGGGCCCAGGGGCGAGCAGTACTTC.

The chain employs TRBV5-6 and TRBJ2-3, with a tentative D call TRBD2 (5 bases). This CDR3 region has 15 residues. The germline gives CDR1 SGHDT, CDR2 YYEEEE. Trimming shortened V by 2 bases and J by 0 bases, and 10 bases separated the two germline ends. This CDR3 reads CASSFGRGSTDTQYF. For the CDR3, the DNA is TGTGCCAGCAGCTTCGGACGGGGAAGCACAGATACGCAGTATTTT.

The genes are TRBV7-2 and TRBJ2-3, with 12 nucleotides matching TRBD2. The CDR3 consists of 18 residues. J was trimmed by 4 bases and V by 1 base; bases with no gene match: 9. Germline assignment: CDR1 SGHTA and CDR2 FQGNSA. The CDR3 coding sequence is TGTGCCAGCAGCTTAGTTGCGCTAGCGGGGGGGCGGGCAGATACGCAGTATTTT. It encodes CASSLVALAGGRADTQYF.

V usage is TRBV28 and J usage is TRBJ2-2; 10 bases map to TRBD1. Germline loops: CDR1 MDHEN, CDR2 SYDVKM. The CDR3 spans 16 residues. J was trimmed by 5 bases and V by 5 bases; bases with no gene match: 8. For the CDR3, the DNA is TGTGCCAGCAGTCCCCCGACAGGGGGCGAAACCGGGGAGCTGTTTTTT. This encodes CASSPPTGGETGELFF.

The chain recombines TRBV19 with TRBJ2-7; 9 bases match TRBD2. CDR1 is LNHDA, CDR2 SQIVND, per germline (reference sequence). Unmatched junction bases numbered 7, after V lost 5 bases and J lost 2 bases. CDR3 length: 15 amino acids. CDR3 DNA sequence: TGTGCCAGTAGTTATATAGCGGGAGCGACCTACGAGCAGTACTTC. Its translation is CASSYIAGATYEQYF.

This sequence joins TRBV11-2 and TRBJ1-1, with 7 bases lining up with TRBD1. The germline gives CDR1 SGHAT, CDR2 FQNNGV. The CDR3 contains 13 residues. Trimming took 4 bases from V and 5 from J; bases not matched to a gene: 4. CDR3 nucleotides: TGTGCCAGCAGCTCCAGACAGGGTACTGAAGCTTTCTTT. It is translated as CASSSRQGTEAFF.

This clone has more than one count but fewer than ten. The gene calls are TRBV3-1 (or the pseudogene TRBV3-2) and TRBJ2-5; TRBD2 might be the D (7 bases). The CDR3 extends over 15 amino acids. CDR1 LGHDT and CDR2 YNNKEL come from the germline V gene (reference sequence). Trimming removed 4 bases at V and 5 bases at J, with 17 bases between. CDR3 DNA sequence: TGTGCCAGCAGCCGGTCAGGGGAGGGCCGGGAGACCCAGTACTTC. It specifies CASSRSGEGRETQYF.

This clone showed up just a few times. The rearrangement joins TRBV29-1 to TRBJ2-7; 10 bases map to TRBD2. This CDR3 region has 13 residues. Germline V gene sequence: CDR1 SQVTM, CDR2 ANQGSEA. Losses at the gene ends were 4 bases for V and 6 bases for J; bases not matched to a gene: 6. The CDR3, as DNA: TGCAGCGTTGCTAGCGGGAGAATTGCCGAGCAGTACTTC. This gives the protein CSVASGRIAEQYF.

This clone was seen a single time. V usage is TRBV14 and J usage is TRBJ2-2; TRBD2 aligns across 11 bases. The germline CDR1 and CDR2 sequences are SGHDN and FVKESK. V trimming: 6 bases; J trimming: 2 bases; junction bases outside the gene matches: 11. The CDR3 has 18 amino acids. The chain's CDR3 is CASSPYRTSGGNTGELFF. In DNA form, the CDR3 reads TGTGCCAGCAGTCCCTACAGAACTAGCGGGGGTAACACCGGGGAGCTGTTTTTT.

The J gene is TRBJ1-3, the V gene TRBV6-1; TRBD1 is a possible D gene (6 bases). V was pared by 1 base and J by 2 bases, with 15 bases between. The CDR3 sequence is 17 residues long. Germline V gene sequence: CDR1 MNHNS, CDR2 SASEGT. The CDR3 sequence is CASSEGGRGWPGNTIYF. CDR3 in DNA: TGTGCCAGCAGTGAAGGGGGCAGGGGATGGCCTGGAAACACCATATATTTT.